These 3 T cell receptor beta chains share one sample of origin, sequenced in a study of blood T cell repertoires in COVID-19. TCRdb's copy holds only in-frame clones and misses some; the assay was immunoSEQ multiplex PCR. The sample includes 350,000 to 400,000 clones, roughly nine tenths of them seen just once. Sequencing was carried out using peripheral blood. These receptors originate from a woman between 25 and 40 years old with COVID-19, enrolled during active disease.

The gene calls are TRBV11-3 and TRBJ2-3; TRBD2 aligns across 7 bases. Germline CDR1 reads SGHNT; CDR2 reads YENEEA. The length of the CDR3 is 16 residues. The trim removed 0 bases at V and 1 base at J, leaving 4 bases unmatched. The CDR3 region has the DNA TGTGCCAGCAGCTTAGAGGGTCTAGCGGGCACAGATACGCAGTATTTT. Encoded protein: CASSLEGLAGTDTQYF.

This rearrangement joins TRBV3-1 (or the pseudogene TRBV3-2) to TRBJ2-5; D is possibly TRBD1 (6 bases). V lost 4 bases and J 5 bases, leaving 14 bases between the germline ends. CDR1 LGHDT and CDR2 YNNKEL come from the germline V gene (reference sequence). This CDR3 comprises 14 residues. The DNA of the CDR3 is TGTGCCAGCAGCCGGGGACATCTATCGGAGACCCAGTACTTC. It specifies CASSRGHLSETQYF.

The chain links TRBV6-4 to TRBJ2-6, with 12 bases that match TRBD1. J was trimmed by 3 bases and V by 4 bases; bases with no gene match: 4. Germline CDR1 is MRHNA and CDR2 is SNTAGT. CDR3 length: 17 amino acids. The CDR3, as DNA: TGTGCCAGCAGTGCGGGACAGGGGGCGCTTGGGGCCAACGTCCTGACTTTC. Residues: CASSAGQGALGANVLTF.